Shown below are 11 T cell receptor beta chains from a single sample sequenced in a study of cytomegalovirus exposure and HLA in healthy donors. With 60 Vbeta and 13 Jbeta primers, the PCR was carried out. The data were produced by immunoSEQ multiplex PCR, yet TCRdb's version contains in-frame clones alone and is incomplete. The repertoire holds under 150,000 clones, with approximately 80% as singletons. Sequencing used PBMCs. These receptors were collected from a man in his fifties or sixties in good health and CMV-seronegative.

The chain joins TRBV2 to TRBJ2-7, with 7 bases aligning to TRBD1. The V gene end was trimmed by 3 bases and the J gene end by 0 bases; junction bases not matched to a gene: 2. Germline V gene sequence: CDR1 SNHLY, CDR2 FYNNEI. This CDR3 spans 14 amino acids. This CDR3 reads CASSETGSSYEQYF. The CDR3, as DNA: TGTGCCAGCAGTGAGACAGGGAGCTCCTACGAGCAGTACTTC. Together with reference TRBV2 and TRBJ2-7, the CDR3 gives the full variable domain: EPEVTQTPSHQVTQMGQEVILRCVPISNHLYFYWYRQILGQKVEFLVSFYNNEISEKSEIFDDQFSVERPDGSNFTLKIRSTKLEDSAMYFCASSETGSSYEQYFGPGTRLTVT.

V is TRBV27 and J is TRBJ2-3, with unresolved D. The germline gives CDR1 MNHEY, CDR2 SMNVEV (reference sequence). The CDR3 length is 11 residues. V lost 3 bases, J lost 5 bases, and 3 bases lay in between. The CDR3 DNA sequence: TGTGCCAGCAGTTTCCTAGATACGCAGTATTTT. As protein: CASSFLDTQYF.

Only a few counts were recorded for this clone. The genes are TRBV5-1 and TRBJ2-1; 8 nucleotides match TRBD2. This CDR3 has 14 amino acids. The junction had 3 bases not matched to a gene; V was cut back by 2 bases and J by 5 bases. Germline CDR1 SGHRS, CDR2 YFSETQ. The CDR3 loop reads CASSLLAEDNEQFF. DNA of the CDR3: TGCGCCAGCAGCTTACTAGCGGAGGACAATGAGCAGTTCTTC.

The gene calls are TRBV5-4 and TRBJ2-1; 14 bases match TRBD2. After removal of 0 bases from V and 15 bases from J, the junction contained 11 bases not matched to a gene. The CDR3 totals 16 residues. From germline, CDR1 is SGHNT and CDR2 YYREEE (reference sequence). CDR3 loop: CASSLGGTSGSDGAFF. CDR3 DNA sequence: TGTGCCAGCAGCTTGGGGGGGACTAGCGGGAGTGATGGTGCGTTCTTC.

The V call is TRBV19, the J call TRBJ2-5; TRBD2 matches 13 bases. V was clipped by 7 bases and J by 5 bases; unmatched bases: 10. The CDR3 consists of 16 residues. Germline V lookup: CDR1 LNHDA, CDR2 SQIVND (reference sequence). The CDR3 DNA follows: TGTGCCAGTACCGCAGGACTAGCGGGAGAACGTGAGACCCAGTACTTC. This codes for CASTAGLAGERETQYF.

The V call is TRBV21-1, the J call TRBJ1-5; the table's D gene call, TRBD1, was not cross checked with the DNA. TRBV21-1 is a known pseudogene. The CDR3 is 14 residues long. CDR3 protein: CASTTSDRNQPQHF. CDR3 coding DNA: TGTGCCAGCACCACCTCGGACAGGAATCAGCCCCAGCATTTT.

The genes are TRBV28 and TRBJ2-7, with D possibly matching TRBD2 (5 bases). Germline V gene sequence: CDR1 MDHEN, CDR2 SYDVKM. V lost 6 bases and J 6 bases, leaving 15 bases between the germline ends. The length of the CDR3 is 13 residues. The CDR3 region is CASSYTRRAEQYF. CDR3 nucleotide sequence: TGTGCCAGCAGCTACACTAGGCGGGCCGAGCAGTACTTC.

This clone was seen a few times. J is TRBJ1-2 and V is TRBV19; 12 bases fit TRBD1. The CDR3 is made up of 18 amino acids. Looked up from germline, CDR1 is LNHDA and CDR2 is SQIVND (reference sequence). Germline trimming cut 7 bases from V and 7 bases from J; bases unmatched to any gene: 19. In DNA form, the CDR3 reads TGTGCCAGTAACACCCCCTCCCCGGGACAGGGGGCGAGGCGTGGCTACACCTTC. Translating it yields CASNTPSPGQGARRGYTF.

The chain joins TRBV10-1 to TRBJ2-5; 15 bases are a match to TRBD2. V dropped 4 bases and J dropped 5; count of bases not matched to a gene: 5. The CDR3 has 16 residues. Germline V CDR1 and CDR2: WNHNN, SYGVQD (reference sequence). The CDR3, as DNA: TGCGCCAGCAGTGGGACTAGCGGGAGGGCGTTGGAGACCCAGTACTTC. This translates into CASSGTSGRALETQYF.

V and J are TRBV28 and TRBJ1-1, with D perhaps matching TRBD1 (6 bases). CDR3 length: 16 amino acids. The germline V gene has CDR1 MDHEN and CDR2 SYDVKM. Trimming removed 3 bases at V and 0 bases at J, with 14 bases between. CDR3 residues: CASSFAGTTMNTEAFF. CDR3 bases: TGTGCCAGCAGTTTCGCCGGGACAACCATGAACACTGAAGCTTTCTTT.

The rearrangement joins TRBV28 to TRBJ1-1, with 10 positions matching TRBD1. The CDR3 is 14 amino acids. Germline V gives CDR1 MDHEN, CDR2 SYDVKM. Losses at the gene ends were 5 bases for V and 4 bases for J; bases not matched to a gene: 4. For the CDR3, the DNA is TGTGCCAGCAGTATGACAGGGGGCTCCACTGAAGCTTTCTTT. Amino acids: CASSMTGGSTEAFF. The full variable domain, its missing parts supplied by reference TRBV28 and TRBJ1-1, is DVKVTQSSRYLVKRTGEKVFLECVQDMDHENMFWYRQDPGLGLRLIYFSYDVKMKEKGDIPEGYSVSREKKERFSLILESASTNQTSMYLCASSMTGGSTEAFFGQGTRLTVV.